This note documents a single T cell receptor beta chain sequence. Its antigen is unidentified. The data were taken from a study of cytomegalovirus exposure and HLA in healthy donors. The overall study: Clustering assigned 70% to 90% of the roughly 400 genotyped donors to the Caucasian-associated ancestry cluster.

V was cut by 5 bases and J by 3 bases, with 14 bases left in between. From germline, CDR1 is LGHNA and CDR2 YNFKEQ. The CDR3 has 15 residues. Broader study findings: Sequencing depth roughly uniform across donors was assumed in presence/absence analyses.

The PCR made use of 60 Vbeta and 13 Jbeta primers. In the original processing: Roughly 11 million of the roughly 80 million unique TCR beta chains counted in a later analysis were shared. The table came from immunoSEQ multiplex PCR; TCRdb's copy has only in-frame clones and leaves some out. D and trimming come from the DNA, and the V and J calls and clone size come from that table. The sample totals some 150,000 clones. J is TRBJ1-5 and V is TRBV4-2; tentatively, D is TRBD1 (6 bases). The origin of this receptor is a young woman in good health and CMV-seronegative. The sequenced sample was PBMCs. For the CDR3, the DNA is TGTGCCAGCAGCTGGGTAGCAGGGGCCAATCAGCCCCAGCATTTT. This translates into CASSWVAGANQPQHF.